A single sample gave rise to the 2 T cell receptor beta chains below, sequenced in a study of cytomegalovirus exposure and HLA in healthy donors. PCR primers comprised 60 Vbeta and 13 Jbeta primers. Using immunoSEQ multiplex PCR, the repertoire was profiled, and TCRdb retains in-frame clones only, with some absent. The data show roughly 240,000 clones, roughly 84% seen once. The sequenced sample consisted of PBMCs. Receptors were obtained from a girl aged 2 to 10 in good health and CMV-seronegative.

This clone was recorded only once. The chain carries TRBV10-1 and TRBJ2-7; D is undetermined. Trimming stripped 2 bases from V and 5 bases from J, with 13 bases between. The CDR3 spans 14 residues. Germline V gene sequence: CDR1 WNHNN, CDR2 SYGVQD (reference sequence). The CDR3 sequence is CASSENWPQDEQYF. DNA of the CDR3: TGCGCCAGCAGTGAGAACTGGCCCCAGGACGAGCAGTACTTC.

The J gene is TRBJ1-1, the V gene TRBV19; perhaps TRBD1 as D (6 bases). This CDR3 spans 14 amino acids. Germline CDR1 and CDR2: LNHDA and SQIVND (reference sequence). Trimming pared 4 bases from V and 3 bases from J, leaving 12 bases between. The CDR3 sequence: CASSKAYRDTEAFF. In DNA, the CDR3 is TGTGCCAGTAGTAAGGCTTACAGGGACACTGAAGCTTTCTTT.